These T cell receptor beta chains were read from a single sample in a study of control samples from healthy donors and cancer patients. Produced via immunoSEQ multiplex PCR; TCRdb's table is partial and in-frame only. Of over 100,000 clones in the sample, 90% were seen once. Sequencing was performed on blood. These receptors came from a human donor in good health. The donor label of this sample is uncertain. CDR3s include the opening cysteine and the closing phenylalanine or tryptophan. The D gene is left open where the match is weak. The size field is filled for only some rows; it gives once, few, many or a size class.

V	size	D	J	DNA	CDR3
TRBV2	.	.	TRBJ1-4	TGTGCCAGCATGCAGGTTATGAATGAAAAACTGTTTTTT	CASMQVMNEKLFF
TRBV18	.	TRBD1	TRBJ2-2	TGTGCCAGCTCACCACGACAGGGGGGTACGACCGGGGAGCTGTTTTTT	CASSPRQGGTTGELFF
TRBV5-4	.	TRBD1	TRBJ2-7	TGTGCCAGCAGCTTAGCAGGGGGTTTCTACGAGCAGTACTTC	CASSLAGGFYEQYF
TRBV7-3	.	.	TRBJ2-3	TGTGCCAGCAGCTCGTGGGACAATACGCAGTATTTT	CASSSWDNTQYF
TRBV7-9	.	.	TRBJ2-1	TGTGCCAGCAGCTTCATTCCCGACAGAGACAATGAGCAGTTCTTC	CASSFIPDRDNEQFF
TRBV19	.	TRBD2	TRBJ2-3	TGTGCCAGTAGTATATCGGGACTAGCGGGCACAGATACGCAGTATTTT	CASSISGLAGTDTQYF
TRBV5-1	.	.	TRBJ1-4	TGCGCCAGCAGTAGGGGGGGTAATGAAAAACTGTTTTTT	CASSRGGNEKLFF
TRBV6-2/TRBV6-3	.	.	TRBJ1-5	TGTGCCAGCAGTTACTCGGGGGGAGGGGGGCAGCCCCAGCATTTT	CASSYSGGGGQPQHF
TRBV6-5	.	TRBD1	TRBJ2-7	TGTGCCAGCAGTTACGGGACAGTGAACTCCTACGAGCAGTACTTC	CASSYGTVNSYEQYF
TRBV28	once	.	TRBJ1-2	TGTGCCAGCAGTTCCTCCAAATTCGGGAACTATGGCTACACCTTC	CASSSSKFGNYGYTF
TRBV6-5	.	.	TRBJ1-1	TGTGCCACCAGAACAGAGAACACTGAAGCTTTCTTT	CATRTENTEAFF
TRBV25-1	.	TRBD1	TRBJ2-2	TGTGCCAGCGGCGACAGGGGCAGCGCCGGGGAGCTGTTTTTT	CASGDRGSAGELFF